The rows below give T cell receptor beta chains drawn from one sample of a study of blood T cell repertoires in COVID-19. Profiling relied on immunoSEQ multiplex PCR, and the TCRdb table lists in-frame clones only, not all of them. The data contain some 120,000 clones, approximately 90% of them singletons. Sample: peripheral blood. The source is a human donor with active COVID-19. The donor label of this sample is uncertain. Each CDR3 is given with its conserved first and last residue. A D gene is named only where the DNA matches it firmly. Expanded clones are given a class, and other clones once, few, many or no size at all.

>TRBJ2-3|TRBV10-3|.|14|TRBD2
CAISEGLATDTQYF
TGTGCCATCAGTGAGGGACTAGCGACAGATACGCAGTATTTT
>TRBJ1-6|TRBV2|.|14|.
CASSLSIQGSPLHF
TGTGCCAGCAGCCTATCAATTCAGGGTTCACCCCTCCACTTT
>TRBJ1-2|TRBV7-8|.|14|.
CASSLRPSNYGYTF
TGTGCCAGCAGCTTGAGGCCGTCGAACTATGGCTACACCTTC
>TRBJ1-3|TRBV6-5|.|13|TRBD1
CASKQGTGNTIYF
TGTGCCAGCAAACAGGGGACTGGAAACACCATATATTTT
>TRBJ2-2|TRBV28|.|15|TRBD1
CASSGQGEATGELFF
TGTGCCAGCAGTGGACAGGGGGAGGCCACCGGGGAGCTGTTTTTT
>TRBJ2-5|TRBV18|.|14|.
CASSPSTRFGTQYF
TGTGCCAGCTCACCCTCGACTAGATTTGGGACCCAGTACTTC
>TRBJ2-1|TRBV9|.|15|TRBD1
CASSVEQGGINEQFF
TGTGCCAGCAGCGTAGAACAGGGGGGAATCAATGAGCAGTTCTTC
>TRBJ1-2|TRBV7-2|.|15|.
CASSSTAGLPGGYTF
TGTGCCAGCAGCTCCACCGCGGGACTCCCGGGCGGCTACACCTTC
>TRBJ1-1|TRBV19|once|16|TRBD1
CASMDRTGVLNTEAFF
TGTGCCAGTATGGACAGGACAGGAGTACTGAACACTGAAGCTTTCTTT
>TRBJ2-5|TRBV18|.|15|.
CASSPRNRYQETQYF
TGTGCCAGCTCACCACGGAACAGGTACCAAGAGACCCAGTACTTC
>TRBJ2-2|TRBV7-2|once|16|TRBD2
CASSLEFWGGTGELFF
TGTGCCAGCAGCTTAGAGTTCTGGGGGGGGACCGGGGAGCTGTTTTTT
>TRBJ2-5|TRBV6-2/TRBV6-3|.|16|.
CASSYTFGRGKETQYF
TGTGCCAGCAGTTACACCTTCGGCCGGGGTAAAGAGACCCAGTACTTC
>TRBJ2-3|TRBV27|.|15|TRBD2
CASSPERGSTDTQYF
TGTGCCAGCAGTCCCGAGCGGGGGAGCACAGATACGCAGTATTTT
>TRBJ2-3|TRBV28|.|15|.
CASSQLADNTDTQYF
TGTGCCAGCAGTCAACTAGCAGATAACACAGATACGCAGTATTTT
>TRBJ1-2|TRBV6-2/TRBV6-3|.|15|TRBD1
CASSKTTGGLYGYTF
TGTGCCAGCAGTAAAACCACAGGGGGACTGTATGGCTACACCTTC
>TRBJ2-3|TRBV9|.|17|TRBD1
CASSVRQGGVGTDTQYF
TGTGCCAGCAGCGTAAGACAGGGTGGAGTTGGCACAGATACGCAGTATTTT
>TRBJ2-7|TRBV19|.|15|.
CASSIPGQASYEQYF
TGTGCCAGTAGTATACCCGGACAAGCCTCCTACGAGCAGTACTTC
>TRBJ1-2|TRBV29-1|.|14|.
CSVDVAGGIYGYTF
TGCAGCGTTGATGTGGCAGGAGGAATCTATGGCTACACCTTC
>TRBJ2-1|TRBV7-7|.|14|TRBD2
CASSLVNSGGEQFF
TGTGCCAGCAGCTTAGTCAATTCGGGGGGTGAGCAGTTCTTC
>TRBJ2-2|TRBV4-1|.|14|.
CASSYDSNTGELFF
TGCGCCAGCAGCTACGACAGCAACACCGGGGAGCTGTTTTTT
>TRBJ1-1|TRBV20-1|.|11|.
CSASGTNEAFF
TGCAGTGCTAGCGGGACTAACGAAGCTTTCTTT
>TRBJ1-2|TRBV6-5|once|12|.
CASIAPGNGYTF
TGTGCCAGCATTGCTCCAGGGAATGGCTACACCTTC
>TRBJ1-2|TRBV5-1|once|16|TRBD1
CASSLEPDWAGGVLAF
TGCGCCAGCAGCTTGGAACCGGATTGGGCAGGGGGAGTACTCGCCTTC
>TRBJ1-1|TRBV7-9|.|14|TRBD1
CASSSYRGWAEAFF
TGTGCCAGCAGCTCTTACAGGGGTTGGGCTGAAGCTTTCTTT
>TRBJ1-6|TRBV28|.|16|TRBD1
CASSGYRGRGDSPLHF
TGTGCCAGCAGCGGTTACAGGGGTAGGGGGGATTCACCCCTCCACTTT
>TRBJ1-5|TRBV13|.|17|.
CASSLAIAGGINQPQHF
TGTGCCAGCAGCTTAGCGATCGCGGGCGGCATCAATCAGCCCCAGCATTTT
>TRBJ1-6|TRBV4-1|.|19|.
CASSQDFSRQGLNNSPLHF
TGCGCCAGCAGCCAAGATTTTTCGCGGCAGGGGCTTAATAATTCACCCCTCCACTTT
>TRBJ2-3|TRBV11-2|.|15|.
CASSRQPIGTDTQYF
TGTGCCAGCAGCCGACAGCCCATCGGGACAGATACGCAGTATTTT
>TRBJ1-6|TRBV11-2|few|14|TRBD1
CASSGDSYNSPLHF
TGTGCCAGCAGCGGGGACAGCTATAATTCACCCCTCCACTTT
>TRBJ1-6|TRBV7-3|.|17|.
CASSQDPGGRYNSPLHF
TGTGCCAGCAGTCAAGACCCCGGAGGACGGTATAATTCACCCCTCCACTTT
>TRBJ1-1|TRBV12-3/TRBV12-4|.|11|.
CASSFGQEAFF
TGTGCCAGCAGTTTTGGACAGGAAGCTTTCTTT
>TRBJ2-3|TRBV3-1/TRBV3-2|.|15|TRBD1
CASSQRTGGPDTQYF
TGTGCCAGCAGCCAACGGACAGGGGGCCCAGATACGCAGTATTTT
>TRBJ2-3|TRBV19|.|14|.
CASSIARASDTQYF
TGTGCCAGTAGTATAGCCAGGGCGTCAGATACGCAGTATTTT
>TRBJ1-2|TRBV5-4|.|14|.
CASSSDLFNYGCTF
TGTGCCAGCAGCTCAGACCTCTTCAACTATGGCTGCACCTTC
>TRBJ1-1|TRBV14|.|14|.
CASSQDALNTEAFF
TGTGCCAGCAGCCAAGATGCGCTGAACACTGAAGCTTTCTTT
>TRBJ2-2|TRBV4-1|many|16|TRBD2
CASSLFSGGAAGELFF
TGCGCCAGCAGCCTCTTTAGCGGGGGGGCCGCCGGGGAGCTGTTTTTT
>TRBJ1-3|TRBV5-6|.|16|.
CASSLSGGLGGNTIYF
TGTGCCAGCAGCTTGAGCGGTGGGCTGGGAGGAAACACCATATATTTT
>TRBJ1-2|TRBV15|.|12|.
CATSRDTSGYTF
TGTGCCACCAGCAGAGATACAAGTGGCTACACCTTC
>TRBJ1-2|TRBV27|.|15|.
CASSLRQGGGYGYTF
TGTGCCAGCAGTTTACGCCAGGGAGGGGGCTATGGCTACACCTTC
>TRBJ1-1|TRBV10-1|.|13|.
CASSDFGPGKAFF
TGCGCCAGCAGTGACTTTGGACCGGGAAAAGCTTTCTTT
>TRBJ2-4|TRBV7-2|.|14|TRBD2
CASSLAGSAGGGYF
TGTGCCAGCAGCTTAGCAGGGTCGGCGGGGGGAGGGTACTTC
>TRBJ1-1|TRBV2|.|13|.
CASKADQNTEAFF
TGTGCCAGCAAAGCGGACCAGAACACTGAAGCTTTCTTT
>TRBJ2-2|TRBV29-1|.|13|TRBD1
CSVGQPNTGELFF
TGCAGCGTGGGACAGCCGAACACCGGGGAGCTGTTTTTT
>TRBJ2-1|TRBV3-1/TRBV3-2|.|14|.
CASSQGNRYNEQFF
TGTGCCAGCAGCCAAGGAAACAGATACAATGAGCAGTTCTTC
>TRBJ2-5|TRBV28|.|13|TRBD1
CASRLTGVETQYF
TGTGCCAGCAGACTAACAGGGGTAGAGACCCAGTACTTC
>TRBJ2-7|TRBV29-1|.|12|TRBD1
CSGGTGIYEQYF
TGCAGCGGAGGGACAGGGATCTACGAGCAGTACTTC
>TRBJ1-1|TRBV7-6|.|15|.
CASSLWEGQGTEAFF
TGTGCCAGCAGCTTATGGGAGGGGCAAGGCACTGAAGCTTTCTTT
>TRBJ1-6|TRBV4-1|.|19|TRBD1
CASSQVEQGVGSYNSPLHF
TGCGCCAGCAGCCAAGTCGAACAGGGGGTCGGGTCCTATAATTCACCCCTCCACTTT
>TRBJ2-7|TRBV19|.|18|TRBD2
CASSIFTSGGPRYYEQYF
TGTGCCAGTAGTATTTTCACTAGCGGGGGGCCACGGTACTACGAGCAGTACTTC
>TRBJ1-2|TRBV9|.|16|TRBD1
CASSEGDSFTYYGYTF
TGTGCCAGCAGCGAGGGGGACAGCTTTACTTACTATGGCTACACCTTC
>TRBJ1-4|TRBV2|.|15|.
CASSAGTSLWEKLFF
TGTGCCAGCAGTGCCGGGACATCACTTTGGGAAAAACTGTTTTTT
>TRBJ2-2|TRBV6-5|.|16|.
CASSYSWSGNTGELFF
TGTGCCAGCAGTTACTCGTGGTCAGGGAACACCGGGGAGCTGTTTTTT
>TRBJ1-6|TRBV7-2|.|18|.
CASSLSPNRVINNSPLHF
TGTGCCAGCAGCCTGAGCCCTAACAGGGTAATAAATAATTCACCCCTCCACTTT
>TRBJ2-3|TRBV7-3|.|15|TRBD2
CASSPLAGASDTQYF
TGTGCCAGCAGCCCCCTAGCGGGGGCATCGGATACGCAGTATTTT
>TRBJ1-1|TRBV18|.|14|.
CASSPKTPYTEAFF
TGTGCCAGCTCACCGAAGACACCATACACTGAAGCTTTCTTT
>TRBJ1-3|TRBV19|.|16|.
CASSTLQGISGNTIYF
TGTGCCAGTAGCACTTTACAGGGCATCTCTGGAAACACCATATATTTT
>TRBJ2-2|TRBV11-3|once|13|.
CASSSGNTGELFF
TGTGCCAGCAGCTCGGGAAACACCGGGGAGCTGTTTTTT
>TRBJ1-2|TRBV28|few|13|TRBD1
CATAARQGHGYTF
TGTGCGACAGCCGCGAGACAGGGGCACGGCTACACCTTC
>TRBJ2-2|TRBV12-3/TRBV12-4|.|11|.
CASSLSGELFF
TGTGCCAGCAGTTTATCAGGGGAGCTGTTTTTT